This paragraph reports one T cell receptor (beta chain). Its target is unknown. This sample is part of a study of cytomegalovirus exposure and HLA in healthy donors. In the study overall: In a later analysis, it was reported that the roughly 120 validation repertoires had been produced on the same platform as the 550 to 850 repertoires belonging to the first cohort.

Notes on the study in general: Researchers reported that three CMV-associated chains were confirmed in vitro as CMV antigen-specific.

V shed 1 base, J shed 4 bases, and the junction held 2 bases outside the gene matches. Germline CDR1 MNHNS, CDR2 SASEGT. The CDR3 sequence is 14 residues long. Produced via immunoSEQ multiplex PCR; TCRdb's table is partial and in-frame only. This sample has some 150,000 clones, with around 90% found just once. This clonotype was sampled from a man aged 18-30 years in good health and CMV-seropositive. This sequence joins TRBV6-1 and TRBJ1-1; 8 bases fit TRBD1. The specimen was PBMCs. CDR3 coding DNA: TGTGCCAGCAGTGAAGGGCAGGGGGCCACTGAAGCTTTCTTT. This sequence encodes CASSEGQGATEAFF.